This entry features one T cell receptor beta chain sequence. Its cognate antigen is unknown. Produced via immunoSEQ multiplex PCR; TCRdb's table is partial and in-frame only. The table includes about 1 million clones, under 80% detected once. The data were obtained in a study of shared clonotypes between healthy human individuals. Findings of the study overall: Rarefaction indicated that sorted-subset sequencing remained incomplete although depth was large.

Germline V CDR1 and CDR2: MGHDK, SYGVNS. Unmatched junction bases numbered 9, after V lost 1 base and J lost 3 bases. There are 17 residues in the CDR3. This chain joins TRBV25-1 and TRBJ2-3; 8 bases map to TRBD2. This clonotype was sampled from a man between 18 and 29 years old in good health. The source material was memory CD4+ T cells sorted from blood. Subset described: CD45RA-negative fraction. The CDR3 nucleotides are TGTGCCAGCAGTGAATCCCTGGGATTAGCGGGGACAGATACGCAGTATTTT. Protein product: CASSESLGLAGTDTQYF. The whole variable domain, filled in from reference TRBV25-1 and TRBJ2-3, reads EADIYQTPRYLVIGTGKKITLECSQTMGHDKMYWYQQDPGMELHLIHYSYGVNSTEKGDLSSESTVSRIRTEHFPLTLESARPSHTSQYLCASSESLGLAGTDTQYFGPGTRLTVL.